These 12 T cell receptor beta chains came from one sample sequenced in a study of CD8 T cells in ankylosing spondylitis. Overall study results and limits: There was a TCR beta motif, made of several highly homologous variants, that appeared characteristic of ankylosing spondylitis blood.

No cognate antigen is known for these TCRs. From the 5' RACE reads, TCRdb called clonotypes with MiXCR, one entry per CDR3 protein. There are 390,000 or so distinct CDR3 sequences in the sample; approximately 20% occur only once, and roughly a sixth lies in the top ten. Sequencing was performed on blood, either unsorted or a sorted T cell fraction (not recorded which). These receptors originate from a male donor with ankylosing spondylitis.

This clonotype came up a few times. J is TRBJ2-2 and V is TRBV6-2 or TRBV6-3; 12 bases fit TRBD2. Trimming took 7 bases from V and 3 from J; bases not matched to a gene: 6. This CDR3 contains 16 residues. The V gene's germline CDR1 is MNHEY and CDR2 SVGEGT. The CDR3 DNA is TGTGCCAGCACGATCCGACTAGCGGGAGACACCGGGGAGCTGTTTTTT. Its protein product is CASTIRLAGDTGELFF.

This clonotype was picked up many times. This chain joins TRBV5-1 and TRBJ2-2, with 7 bases aligning to TRBD1. Germline V lookup: CDR1 SGHRS, CDR2 YFSETQ. The V gene end was trimmed by 1 base and the J gene end by 2 bases; junction bases not matched to a gene: 2. CDR3 length equals 15 residues. The CDR3: CASSLRDSNTGELFF. The CDR3 bases are TGCGCCAGCAGCTTGAGGGACAGTAACACCGGGGAGCTGTTTTTT. Variable domain in full (rest from reference TRBV5-1 and TRBJ2-2): KAGVTQTPRYLIKTRGQQVTLSCSPISGHRSVSWYQQTPGQGLQFLFEYFSETQRNKGNFPGRFSGRQFSNSRSEMNVSTLELGDSALYLCASSLRDSNTGELFFGEGSRLTVL.

In its sample, this clonotype was seen a few times. A junction boundary mismatches the germline segment, possibly from a read error. The gene calls are TRBV5-1 and TRBJ1-1; no definite D call. This CDR3 contains 13 residues. Germline CDR1 SGHRS, CDR2 YFSETQ. CDR3 protein: CASSLVPNTEAFF. In nucleotides, the CDR3 is TGTGCCAGCAGCTTAGTCCCGAACACTGAAGCTTTCTTT.

This chain links TRBV5-1 with TRBJ1-2; perhaps TRBD1 as D (6 bases). The V and J ends lost 4 bases and 4 bases respectively, with 29 bases between them. Germline V CDR1 and CDR2: SGHRS, YFSETQ. The CDR3 length is 19 residues. The CDR3 spells CASSLVRGRMDEIRYGYTF. The CDR3 DNA follows: TGCGCCAGCAGCCTGGTGCGGGGGCGGATGGACGAGATACGCTATGGCTACACCTTC.

This clonotype was detected only a few times. The genes are TRBV7-3 and TRBJ2-1, with D unclear. The CDR3 consists of 15 residues. Germline-derived CDR1 and CDR2 are SGHTA and FQGTGA. V was clipped by 1 base and J by 5 bases, with 12 bases between them. CDR3 residues: CASSLSGGLNNEQFF. In DNA form, the CDR3 reads TGTGCCAGCAGCTTAAGCGGTGGGCTTAACAATGAGCAGTTCTTC.

The CDR3 loop is CASSLVDPYEQYF. DNA for the CDR3: TGTGCCAGCAGCTTAGTCGACCCCTACGAGCAGTACTTC. The genes are TRBV7-2 and TRBJ2-7; D not resolved. The CDR3 spans 13 residues. In germline, CDR1 is SGHTA, CDR2 FQGNSA. V gave up 1 base and J gave up 2 bases, with 6 bases separating them.

About this clonotype: The junction departs from germline at one end; a sequencing error may be responsible. The chain uses TRBV3-1 and TRBJ1-1; D remains ambiguous. In germline, CDR1 is LGHDT, CDR2 YNNKEL (reference sequence). This CDR3 contains 14 residues. The CDR3 reads CASSHSQLFTESFF. CDR3 coding DNA: TGTGCCAGCAGCCACTCACAACTGTTCACTGAATCTTTCTTT.

The chain is built from TRBV28 and TRBJ1-2; D gene unclear. V lost 3 bases and J lost 0, with 11 bases in between. In germline, CDR1 is MDHEN, CDR2 SYDVKM. The CDR3 is made up of 15 amino acids. CDR3: CASSLGGPANYGYTF. DNA for the CDR3: TGTGCCAGCAGTTTGGGTGGGCCAGCTAACTATGGCTACACCTTC.

This clonotype came up once. The V call is TRBV30, the J call TRBJ2-5; 7 bases map to TRBD2. The CDR3 has 13 residues. Germline V lookup: CDR1 GTSNPN, CDR2 SVGIG (reference sequence). V gave up 4 bases and J gave up 2 bases; unmatched junction bases: 4. The CDR3 nucleotides are TGTGCCTGGACCGGAGCGGGACAAGAGACCCAGTACTTC. Translation: CAWTGAGQETQYF.

This clonotype was picked up a small number of times. This chain links TRBV7-6 with TRBJ1-5; perhaps TRBD1 as D (5 bases). The germline gives CDR1 SGHVS, CDR2 FNYEAQ. V was cut by 9 bases and J by 2 bases, with 20 bases left in between. CDR3 size: 16 residues. This CDR3 reads CASGKLLWGGNQPQHF. The DNA for the CDR3 is TGTGCCAGTGGGAAGTTGCTGTGGGGCGGCAATCAGCCCCAGCATTTT.

The sample holds a few counts of this clonotype. V usage is TRBV3-1 and J usage is TRBJ1-2, with D possibly TRBD1 on 5 matching bases. The V gene's germline CDR1 is LGHDT and CDR2 YNNKEL (reference sequence). Between the trimmed V and J ends, which lost 3 bases and 8 bases, there was a span of 13 bases. This CDR3 comprises 13 residues. The CDR3, as DNA: TGTGCCAGCAGCCAGTCCAGGGTCGGCGGCTACACCTTC. This translates into CASSQSRVGGYTF.

There are a few counts of this clonotype. The chain uses TRBV2 and TRBJ2-2, with 8 positions matching TRBD1. CDR1 SNHLY and CDR2 FYNNEI come from the germline V gene. This CDR3 is built from 15 residues. With V trimmed by 4 bases and J by 4 bases, 5 bases remained unmatched. DNA of the CDR3: TGTGCCAGCAGTGCACAGGGGGTCAGCACCGGGGAGCTGTTTTTT. This codes for CASSAQGVSTGELFF.